The clone carrying this T cell receptor (beta chain) was counted between two and nine times. This entry belongs to a study of blood T cells in healthy people across ages. The second PCR ran about 6 to 12 cycles with a sample-barcoded 5' primer and J-beta primers. One entry per CDR3 protein, called by TCRdb with MiXCR from the 5' RACE reads. The sample holds around 710,000 distinct CDR3 sequences, about 42% seen once. Germline-derived CDR1 and CDR2 are MNHEY and SMNVEV (reference sequence). The CDR3 is made up of 15 amino acids. The V and J ends lost 2 bases and 8 bases respectively, with 18 bases between them.

The sequencing input was blood. The chain is built from TRBV27 and TRBJ1-2, with D tentatively TRBD1 (6 bases). This TCR came from a woman in her fifties or sixties in good health. CDR3 sequence reads: CASSLIESGAGGYTF. The CDR3 DNA follows: TGTGCCAGCAGTTTAATCGAATCGGGGGCTGGCGGCTACACCTTC.